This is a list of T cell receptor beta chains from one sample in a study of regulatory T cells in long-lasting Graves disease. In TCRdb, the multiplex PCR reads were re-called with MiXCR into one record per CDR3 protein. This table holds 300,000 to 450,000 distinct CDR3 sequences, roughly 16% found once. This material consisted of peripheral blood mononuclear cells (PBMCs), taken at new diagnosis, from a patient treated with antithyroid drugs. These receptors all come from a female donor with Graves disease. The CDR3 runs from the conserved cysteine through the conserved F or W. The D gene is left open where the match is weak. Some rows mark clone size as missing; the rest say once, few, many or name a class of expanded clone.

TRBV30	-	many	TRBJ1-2	TGTGCCTCTAGCTCCGGGAGATACTATGGCTACACCTTC	CASSSGRYYGYTF
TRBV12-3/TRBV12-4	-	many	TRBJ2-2	TGTGCCAGCAAGCCGGGAGAGACCGGGGAGCTGTTTTTT	CASKPGETGELFF
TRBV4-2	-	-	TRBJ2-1	TGTGCCAGCAGCCAAGATCGATTTCTAGCGAGGAGGGGCAATGAGCAGTTCTTC	CASSQDRFLARRGNEQFF
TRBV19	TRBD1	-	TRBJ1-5	TGTGCCAGTAGTATGAGACAGGGCTATAGCAATCAGCCCCAGCATTTT	CASSMRQGYSNQPQHF
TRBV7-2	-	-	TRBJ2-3	TGTGCCAGCGCTTCCGGGGTCACAGATACGCAGTATTTT	CASASGVTDTQYF
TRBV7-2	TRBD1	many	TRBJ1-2	TGTGCCAGCAGCTTGGGACAGTCTAACTATGGCTACACCTTC	CASSLGQSNYGYTF
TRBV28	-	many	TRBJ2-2	TGTGCCAGCAGTTTTAGCCTCACCGGGGAGCTGTTTTTT	CASSFSLTGELFF
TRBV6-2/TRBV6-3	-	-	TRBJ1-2	TGTGCCAGCAGACCATCCGGGACTCACGATGGCTACACCTTC	CASRPSGTHDGYTF
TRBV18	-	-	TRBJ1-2	TGTGCCAGCTCACCAAGCGGCTATGGCTACACCTTC	CASSPSGYGYTF
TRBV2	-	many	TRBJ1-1	TGTGCCAGCGATGACGGGGGTGAGGGCCCTGAAGCTTTCTTT	CASDDGGEGPEAFF
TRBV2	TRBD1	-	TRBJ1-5	TGTGCCAGCGATACAGGGGGGTTTGGCAATCAGCCCCAGCATTTT	CASDTGGFGNQPQHF
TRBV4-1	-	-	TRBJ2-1	TGCGCCAGCAGCCAACCGCGCGATATAGCCCCTGTGGGCAATGAGCAGTTCTTC	CASSQPRDIAPVGNEQFF
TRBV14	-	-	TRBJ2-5	TGTGCCAGCAGCCAAAAGGAGACCCAGTACTTC	CASSQKETQYF